This T cell receptor beta chain was found in a study of cytomegalovirus exposure and HLA in healthy donors. The study ran its PCR with 60 Vbeta and 13 Jbeta primers. Only in-frame clones appear in the TCRdb table, and some are missing; sequencing was by immunoSEQ multiplex PCR. In the table there are about 150,000 clones, around 80% of which are singletons. General study findings and limits: Earlier analysis yielded a pattern in which most TCR beta V segments were productive about 90% or about 30% of the time. Whilst most TCR sequences proved rare, a subset of public TCRs occurred across many donors.

In the case of this clone: Its antigen remains unknown.

Specimen: PBMCs. This TCR was recovered from a female donor in good health and CMV-seropositive.

CDR3 residues: CASRLATNEKLFF. CDR3 nucleotide sequence: TGTGCCAGCAGACTTGCAACTAATGAAAAACTGTTTTTT. The gene calls are TRBV6-5 and TRBJ1-4; D ambiguous. V lost 6 bases, J lost 0 bases, and 5 bases lay in between. Per germline, CDR1 MNHEY and CDR2 SVGAGI. This CDR3 region has 13 residues.